The rows below give T cell receptor beta chains drawn from one sample of a study of Tregs in tolerant kidney transplant recipients. Produced via immunoSEQ multiplex PCR; TCRdb's table is partial and in-frame only. The sample has roughly 80,000 clones; 95% to 98% are singletons. The specimen was CD4+ T cells from blood, collected before the transplant. These receptor sequences come from a human donor who received a combined kidney and bone marrow transplant. Each CDR3 is given without its conserved first and last residue. A D gene is named only where the DNA matches it firmly. Clone size is not always given. Where it is, it says once, few, many or a class for expanded clones.

J,D,size,V,length,CDR3
TRBJ1-1,NA,NA,TRBV4-1,13,ASSQGRFGNTEAF
TRBJ2-7,TRBD2,NA,TRBV4-3,15,ASSRIVSGSQSYEQY
TRBJ2-1,NA,NA,TRBV5-1,14,ASAFSLSSSYNEQF
TRBJ2-7,TRBD2,once,TRBV7-2,13,ASSLDSGNSYEQY
TRBJ2-1,NA,NA,TRBV19,10,ASSIQQGNAF
TRBJ2-1,NA,NA,TRBV11-1,13,ASSLYGGRNNEQF
TRBJ2-1,NA,NA,TRBV14,13,ASSQGLGAPNEQF
TRBJ2-1,NA,NA,TRBV7-2,11,ASSSVRGYEQF
TRBJ2-3,NA,NA,TRBV2,9,ASGSEDTQY
TRBJ2-1,TRBD2,NA,TRBV6-5,10,ATHGTSYEQF
TRBJ1-5,TRBD1,NA,TRBV4-2,14,ASSQEGQGRNQPQH
TRBJ1-2,TRBD1,NA,TRBV7-9,12,ASSRDRGLYGYT
TRBJ2-7,NA,NA,TRBV21-1,18,ASSKQGRGCSGTSGYEQY
TRBJ1-6,NA,NA,TRBV7-2,14,ASSLENFRAGSPLH
TRBJ1-6,TRBD1,NA,TRBV9,13,ASSPRGRGDSPLH
TRBJ2-5,TRBD2,NA,TRBV5-6,13,ASSLVASGRETQY
TRBJ2-6,NA,NA,TRBV5-1,13,ASSLAQAGANVLT
TRBJ2-2,TRBD1,NA,TRBV28,12,ASLFGQGTGELF
TRBJ2-7,NA,once,TRBV6-5,9,ASSYRGEQY
TRBJ1-5,NA,NA,TRBV30,11,AWSWEDGQPQH
TRBJ2-3,NA,NA,TRBV4-3,14,ASSQDFGTPADTQY
TRBJ2-7,TRBD1,NA,TRBV18,12,ASSPPGTGEEQY
TRBJ2-2,NA,NA,TRBV7-6,14,ASSLDSGLSPGELF
TRBJ2-1,TRBD2,NA,TRBV7-6,15,ASSFIAGGLQYNEQF
TRBJ1-1,TRBD1,NA,TRBV18,13,ASSPEGGQYTEAF
TRBJ1-2,TRBD1,NA,TRBV4-1,17,ASSQVLVVDRVSFGGYT
TRBJ2-2,NA,NA,TRBV4-3,14,ASRGATERGTGELF
TRBJ2-7,NA,NA,TRBV19,14,ASTRTYRGAGYEQY
TRBJ1-3,TRBD1,NA,TRBV2,12,ARKGQGTGNTIY
TRBJ2-3,TRBD2,NA,TRBV7-2,13,ASSRSGGNTDTQY
TRBJ2-5,NA,NA,TRBV7-2,15,ASSPNSQGWVGETQY
TRBJ1-1,TRBD1,NA,TRBV2,12,ASRDRGWNTEAF
TRBJ2-7,NA,NA,TRBV20-1,9,SARSPGTQN
TRBJ2-2,TRBD1,NA,TRBV5-5,12,ASSRQGFGGELF
TRBJ1-1,NA,NA,TRBV7-9,10,ASSSRGGKAF
TRBJ1-3,NA,NA,TRBV15,14,ATSRPGREIGNTIY
TRBJ2-3,TRBD2,NA,TRBV7-2,14,ASSLGASGGTDTQY
TRBJ2-3,NA,NA,TRBV6-5,11,ASTPQRGDTQY
TRBJ2-5,TRBD2,NA,TRBV6-5,13,ASSYNEGGQETQY
TRBJ2-7,NA,NA,TRBV5-4,14,ASSVPSGGSSYEQY
TRBJ1-2,NA,NA,TRBV4-3,13,ASSQDVNRDYGYT
TRBJ1-2,NA,NA,TRBV19,11,ASNFARDYGYT
TRBJ2-1,TRBD2,NA,TRBV9,13,ASSEGLAGYNEQF
TRBJ2-7,TRBD1,NA,TRBV4-3,14,ASSQQTGGIGYEQY
TRBJ2-7,TRBD2,NA,TRBV11-3,15,ASSLELPLAGTYEQY
TRBJ2-7,NA,NA,TRBV14,14,ASSYERRAISYEQY
TRBJ2-3,NA,NA,TRBV7-2,15,ASSQKTPGLGTDTQY
TRBJ2-3,NA,NA,TRBV9,13,ASSVVMGYTDTQY
TRBJ2-3,TRBD2,NA,TRBV27,13,ASTREGRSTDTQY